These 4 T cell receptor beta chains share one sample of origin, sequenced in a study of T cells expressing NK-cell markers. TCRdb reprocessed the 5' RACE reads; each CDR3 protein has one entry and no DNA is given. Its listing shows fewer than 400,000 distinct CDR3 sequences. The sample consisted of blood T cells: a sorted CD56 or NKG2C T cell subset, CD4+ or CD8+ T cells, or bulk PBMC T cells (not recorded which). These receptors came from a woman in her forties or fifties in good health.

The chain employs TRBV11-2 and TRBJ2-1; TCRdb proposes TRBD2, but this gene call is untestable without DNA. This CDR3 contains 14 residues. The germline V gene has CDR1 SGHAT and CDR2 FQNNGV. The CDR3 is CASSYGLEYNEQFF.

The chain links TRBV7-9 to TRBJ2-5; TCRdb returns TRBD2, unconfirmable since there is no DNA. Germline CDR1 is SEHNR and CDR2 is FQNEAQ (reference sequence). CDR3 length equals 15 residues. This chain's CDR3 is CASSLGRAAGETQYF.

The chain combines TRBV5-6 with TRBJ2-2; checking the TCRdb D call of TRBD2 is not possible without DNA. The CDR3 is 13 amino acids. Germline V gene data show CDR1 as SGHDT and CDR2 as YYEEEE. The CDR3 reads CASSKLAGRELFF.

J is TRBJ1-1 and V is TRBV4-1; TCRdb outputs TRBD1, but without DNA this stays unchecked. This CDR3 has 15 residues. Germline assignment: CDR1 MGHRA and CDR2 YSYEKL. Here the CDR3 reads CASSQAQGTNTEAFF.